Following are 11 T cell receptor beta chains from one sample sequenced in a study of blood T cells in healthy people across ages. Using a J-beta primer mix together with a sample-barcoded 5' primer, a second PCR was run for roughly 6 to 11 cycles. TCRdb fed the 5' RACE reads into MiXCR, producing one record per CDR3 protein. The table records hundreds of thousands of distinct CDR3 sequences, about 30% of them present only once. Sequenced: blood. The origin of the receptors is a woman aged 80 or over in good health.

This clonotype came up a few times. The CDR3 nucleotides are TGCAGTGCCCGCCCTGTTGATAAGGGGGGGGGGTTAAACACTGAAGCTTTCTTT. It encodes CSARPVDKGGGLNTEAFF. The chain carries TRBV20-1 and TRBJ1-1; D may be TRBD1 (6 bases). V was pared by 6 bases and J by 2 bases, with 28 bases between. The CDR3 consists of 18 residues. Germline CDR1 reads DFQATT; CDR2 reads SNEGSKA (reference sequence).

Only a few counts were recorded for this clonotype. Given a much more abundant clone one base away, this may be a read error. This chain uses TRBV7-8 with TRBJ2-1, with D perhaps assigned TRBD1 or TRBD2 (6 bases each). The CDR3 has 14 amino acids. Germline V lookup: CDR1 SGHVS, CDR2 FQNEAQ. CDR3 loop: CPSSLPGAYNEQFF. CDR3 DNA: TGTCCCAGCAGCTTACCGGGGGCATACAATGAGCAGTTCTTC.

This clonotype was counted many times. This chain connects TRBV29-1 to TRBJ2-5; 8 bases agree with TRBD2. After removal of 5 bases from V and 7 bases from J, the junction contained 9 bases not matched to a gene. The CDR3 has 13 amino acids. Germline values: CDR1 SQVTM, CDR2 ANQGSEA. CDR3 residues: CSVWAGGPGTQYF. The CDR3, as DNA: TGCAGCGTTTGGGCGGGGGGCCCGGGGACCCAGTACTTC.

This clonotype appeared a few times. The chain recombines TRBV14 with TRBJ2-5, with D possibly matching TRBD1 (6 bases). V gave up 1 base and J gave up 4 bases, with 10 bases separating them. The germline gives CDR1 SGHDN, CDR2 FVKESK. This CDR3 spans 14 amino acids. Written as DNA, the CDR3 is TGTGCCAGCAGCCAAGTTATAGGGGGAGAGACCCAGTACTTC. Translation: CASSQVIGGETQYF.

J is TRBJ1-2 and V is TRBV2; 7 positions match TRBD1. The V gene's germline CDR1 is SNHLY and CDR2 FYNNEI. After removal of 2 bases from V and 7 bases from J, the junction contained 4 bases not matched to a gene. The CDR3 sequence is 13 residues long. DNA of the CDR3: TGTGCCAGCAGTGAAACAGGGGAGGGTGGCTACACCTTC. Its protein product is CASSETGEGGYTF.

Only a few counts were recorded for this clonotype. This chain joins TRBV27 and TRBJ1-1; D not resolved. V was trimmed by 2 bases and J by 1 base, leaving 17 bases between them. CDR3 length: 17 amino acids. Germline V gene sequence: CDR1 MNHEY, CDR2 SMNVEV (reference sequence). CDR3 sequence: CASSLQGRQTWNTEAFF. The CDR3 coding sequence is TGTGCCAGCAGTTTACAAGGCCGACAAACATGGAACACTGAAGCTTTCTTT.

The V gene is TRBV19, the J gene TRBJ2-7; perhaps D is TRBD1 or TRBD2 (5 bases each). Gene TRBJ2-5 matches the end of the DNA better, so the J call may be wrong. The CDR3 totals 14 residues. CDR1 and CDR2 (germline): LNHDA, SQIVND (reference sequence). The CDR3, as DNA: TGTGCCAGTGGCAGGGATTCCGGGACGGAGACCCAGTACTTC. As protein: CASGRDSGTETQYF.

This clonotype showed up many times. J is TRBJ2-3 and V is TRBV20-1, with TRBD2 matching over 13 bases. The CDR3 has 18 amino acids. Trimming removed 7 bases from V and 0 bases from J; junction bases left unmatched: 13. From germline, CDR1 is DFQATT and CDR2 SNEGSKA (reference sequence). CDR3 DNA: TGCAGTGTGGGAGGCCGGACTAGCGGGGGAAGAAGCACAGATACGCAGTATTTT. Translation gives CSVGGRTSGGRSTDTQYF.

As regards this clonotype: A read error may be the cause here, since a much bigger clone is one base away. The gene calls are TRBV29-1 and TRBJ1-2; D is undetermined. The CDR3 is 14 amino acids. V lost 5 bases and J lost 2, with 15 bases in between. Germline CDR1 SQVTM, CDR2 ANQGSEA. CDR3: CSVTLFSGNYGYTF. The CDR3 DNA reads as TGCAGCGTTACGTTATTCTCTGGGAACTATGGCTACACCTTC.

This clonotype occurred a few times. The DNA of the CDR3 is TGCGCCAGCAGCTTGCACAGGCCAACCTACACTGAAGCTTTCTTT. Translation gives CASSLHRPTYTEAFF. The genes are TRBV5-1 and TRBJ1-1, with D perhaps TRBD1 (5 bases). The CDR3 runs to 15 residues. The V end was cut by 1 base, the J end by 3 bases, with 13 bases between. Germline loops: CDR1 SGHRS, CDR2 YFSETQ.

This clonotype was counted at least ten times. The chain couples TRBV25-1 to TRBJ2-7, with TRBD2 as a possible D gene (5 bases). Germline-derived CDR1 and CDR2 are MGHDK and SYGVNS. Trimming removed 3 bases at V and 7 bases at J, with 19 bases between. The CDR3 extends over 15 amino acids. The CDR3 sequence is CASSDSGLFPGEQYF. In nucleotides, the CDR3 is TGTGCCAGCAGTGATTCCGGACTCTTTCCGGGGGAGCAGTACTTC.